The 7 T cell receptor beta chains reported below all come from one sample, sequenced in a study of control samples from healthy donors and cancer patients. The repertoire was sequenced with immunoSEQ multiplex PCR; TCRdb's copy has only in-frame clones and lacks some. The sample comprises 95,000 to 130,000 clones, around 87% of which are singletons, and 1.1% rests with the top ten. The sequencing sample was made of PBMCs. The receptor source for this set is a woman aged 45-59 years with colorectal cancer.

This rearrangement joins TRBV6-1 to TRBJ1-1, with D tentatively TRBD1 (5 bases). The CDR3 is made up of 16 amino acids. CDR1 is MNHNS, CDR2 SASEGT, per germline. Trimming took 2 bases from V and 0 from J, leaving 13 bases between them. CDR3 protein: CASSEIVTDMNTEAFF. CDR3 sequence (DNA): TGTGCCAGCAGTGAAATAGTGACAGACATGAACACTGAAGCTTTCTTT.

The chain couples TRBV19 to TRBJ2-2; 8 positions agree with TRBD2. The CDR3 runs 13 residues. Unmatched junction bases numbered 4, after V lost 9 bases and J lost 4 bases. CDR1 and CDR2 (germline): LNHDA, SQIVND (reference sequence). CDR3 nucleotide sequence: TGTGCCAGCGAGCGGGAGACCACCGGGGAGCTGTTTTTT. As protein: CASERETTGELFF.

This chain uses TRBV27 with TRBJ1-2; D call uncertain. The V gene lost 3 bases and the J gene lost 4 bases, with 9 bases spanning the gap. Germline V gene lookup returns CDR1 MNHEY and CDR2 SMNVEV (reference sequence). The CDR3 is made up of 13 amino acids. CDR3 in amino acids: CASSFGDTYGYTF. CDR3 bases: TGTGCCAGCAGTTTTGGGGATACCTATGGCTACACCTTC.

A single count supports this clone. V usage is TRBV5-1 and J usage is TRBJ2-5; tentatively, D is TRBD2 (5 bases). The CDR3 consists of 15 residues. Trimming took off 4 bases at V and 4 bases at J, with 17 bases between the two ends. Germline lookup yields CDR1 SGHRS and CDR2 YFSETQ. CDR3 DNA sequence: TGCGCCAGCAGCCCGCGAGCGGAGAGCTCAGAGACCCAGTACTTC. As protein: CASSPRAESSETQYF. The variable domain in full, completed from reference TRBV5-1 and TRBJ2-5, reads KAGVTQTPRYLIKTRGQQVTLSCSPISGHRSVSWYQQTPGQGLQFLFEYFSETQRNKGNFPGRFSGRQFSNSRSEMNVSTLELGDSALYLCASSPRAESSETQYFGPGTRLLVL.

J is TRBJ2-3 and V is TRBV27, with 10 nucleotides matching TRBD1. This CDR3 has 16 residues. The J segment lost 5 bases and the V segment lost 5 bases, leaving 10 bases of the junction unmatched. Germline assignment: CDR1 MNHEY and CDR2 SMNVEV (reference sequence). CDR3 in amino acids: CASSRGQGRYGDTQYF. The CDR3 DNA sequence: TGTGCCAGCAGTAGGGGACAGGGGAGGTATGGAGATACGCAGTATTTT.

CDR3 nucleotides: TGTGCCAGCACCCTAGGGGCTGGGAACACTGAAGCTTTCTTT. It specifies CASTLGAGNTEAFF. The chain carries TRBV6-5 and TRBJ1-1; TRBD1 might be the D (5 bases). The germline gives CDR1 MNHEY, CDR2 SVGAGI. Trimming shortened V by 7 bases and J by 1 base, and 13 bases separated the two germline ends. The CDR3 is made up of 14 amino acids.

V gene TRBV4-2 combines with J gene TRBJ2-1, with no clear D. CDR1 LGHNA and CDR2 YNFKEQ come from the germline V gene. V gave up 1 base and J gave up 8 bases, with 9 bases separating them. The CDR3 extends over 13 amino acids. CDR3 sequence (DNA): TGTGCCAGCAGCCAAGCCTCTTCAGATGAGCAGTTCTTC. Translated: CASSQASSDEQFF.